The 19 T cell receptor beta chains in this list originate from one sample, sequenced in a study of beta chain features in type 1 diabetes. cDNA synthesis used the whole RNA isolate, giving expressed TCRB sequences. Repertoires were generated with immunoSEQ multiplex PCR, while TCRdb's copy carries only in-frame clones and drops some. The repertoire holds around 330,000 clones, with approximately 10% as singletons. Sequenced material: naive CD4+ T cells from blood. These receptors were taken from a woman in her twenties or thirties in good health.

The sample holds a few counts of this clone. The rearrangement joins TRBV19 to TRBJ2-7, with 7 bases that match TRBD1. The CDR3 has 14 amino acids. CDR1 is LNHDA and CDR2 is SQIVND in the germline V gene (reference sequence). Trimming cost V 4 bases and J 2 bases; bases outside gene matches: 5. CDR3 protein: CASSTTGIPYEQYF. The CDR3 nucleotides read TGTGCCAGTAGTACGACAGGGATTCCCTACGAGCAGTACTTC.

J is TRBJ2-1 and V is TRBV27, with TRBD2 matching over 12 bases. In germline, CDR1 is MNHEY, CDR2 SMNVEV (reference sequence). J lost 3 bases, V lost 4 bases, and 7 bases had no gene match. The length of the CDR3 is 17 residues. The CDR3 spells CASSSRTSGTLYNEQFF. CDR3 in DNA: TGTGCCAGCAGTTCCAGGACTAGCGGGACCCTCTACAATGAGCAGTTCTTC.

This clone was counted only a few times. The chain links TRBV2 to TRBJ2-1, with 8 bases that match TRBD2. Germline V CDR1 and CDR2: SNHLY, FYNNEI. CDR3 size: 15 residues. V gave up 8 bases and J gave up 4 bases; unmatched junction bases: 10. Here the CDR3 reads CASPAGSGSYNEQFF. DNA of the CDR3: TGTGCCAGCCCCGCAGGGAGCGGGAGTTACAATGAGCAGTTCTTC. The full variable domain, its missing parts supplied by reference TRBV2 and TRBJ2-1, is EPEVTQTPSHQVTQMGQEVILRCVPISNHLYFYWYRQILGQKVEFLVSFYNNEISEKSEIFDDQFSVERPDGSNFTLKIRSTKLEDSAMYFCASPAGSGSYNEQFFGPGTRLTVL.

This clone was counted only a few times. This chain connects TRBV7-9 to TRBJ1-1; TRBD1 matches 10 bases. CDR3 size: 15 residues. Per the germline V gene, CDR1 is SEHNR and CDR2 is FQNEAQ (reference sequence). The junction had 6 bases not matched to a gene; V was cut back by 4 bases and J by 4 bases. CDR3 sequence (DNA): TGTGCCAGCAGCTCGACAGGGGGCGCGTCCACTGAAGCTTTCTTT. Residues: CASSSTGGASTEAFF.

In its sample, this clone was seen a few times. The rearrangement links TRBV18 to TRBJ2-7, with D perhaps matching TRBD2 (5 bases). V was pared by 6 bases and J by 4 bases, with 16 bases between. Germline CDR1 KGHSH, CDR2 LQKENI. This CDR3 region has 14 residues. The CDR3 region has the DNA TGTGCCAGCTCGCTAACGGGGTCCGGATACGAGCAGTACTTC. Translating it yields CASSLTGSGYEQYF.

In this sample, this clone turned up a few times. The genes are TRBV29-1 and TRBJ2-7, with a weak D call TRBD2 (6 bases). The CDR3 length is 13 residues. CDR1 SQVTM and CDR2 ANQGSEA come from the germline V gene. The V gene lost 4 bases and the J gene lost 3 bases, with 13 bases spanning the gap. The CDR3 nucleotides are TGCAGCGTTGTCGCGTGGGGAGGCTACGAGCAGTACTTC. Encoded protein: CSVVAWGGYEQYF.

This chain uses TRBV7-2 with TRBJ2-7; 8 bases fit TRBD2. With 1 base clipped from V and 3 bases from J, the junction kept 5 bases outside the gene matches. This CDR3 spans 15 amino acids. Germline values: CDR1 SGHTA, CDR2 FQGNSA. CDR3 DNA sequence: TGTGCCAGCAGCTTAGTGACTAGCGCGGGCTACGAGCAGTACTTC. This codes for CASSLVTSAGYEQYF. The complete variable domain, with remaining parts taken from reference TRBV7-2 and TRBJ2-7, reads GAGVSQSPSNKVTEKGKDVELRCDPISGHTALYWYRQSLGQGLEFLIYFQGNSAPDKSGLPSDRFSAERTGGSVSTLTIQRTQQEDSAVYLCASSLVTSAGYEQYFGPGTRLTVT.

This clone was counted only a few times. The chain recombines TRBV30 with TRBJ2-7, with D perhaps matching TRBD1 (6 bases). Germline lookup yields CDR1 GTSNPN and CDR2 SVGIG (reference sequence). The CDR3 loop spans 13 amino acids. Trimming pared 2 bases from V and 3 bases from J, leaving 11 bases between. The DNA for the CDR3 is TGTGCCTGGAGTTCCGGGACACTCTACGAGCAGTACTTC. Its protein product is CAWSSGTLYEQYF.

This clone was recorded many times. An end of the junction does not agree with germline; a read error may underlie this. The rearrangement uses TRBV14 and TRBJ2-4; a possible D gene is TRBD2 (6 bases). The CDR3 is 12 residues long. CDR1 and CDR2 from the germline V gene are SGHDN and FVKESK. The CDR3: CASSQVPAGLLF. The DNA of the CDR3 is TGTGCCAGCAGCCAAGTTCCCGCGGGACTCCTCTTC.

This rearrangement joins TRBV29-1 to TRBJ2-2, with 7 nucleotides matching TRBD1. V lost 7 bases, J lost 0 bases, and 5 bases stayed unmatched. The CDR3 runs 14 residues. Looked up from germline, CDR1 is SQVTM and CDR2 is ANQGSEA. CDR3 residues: CSASDRTNTGELFF. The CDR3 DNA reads TGCAGCGCCTCGGACAGGACGAACACCGGGGAGCTGTTTTTT.

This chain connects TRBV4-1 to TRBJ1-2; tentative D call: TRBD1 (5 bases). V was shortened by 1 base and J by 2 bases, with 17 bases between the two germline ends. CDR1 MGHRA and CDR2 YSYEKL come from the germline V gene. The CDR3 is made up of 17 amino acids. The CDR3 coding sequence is TGCGCCAGCAGCCAAGGAGTTGGGGCAGGGCTCAACTATGGCTACACCTTC. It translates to CASSQGVGAGLNYGYTF.

This CDR3 is CASSPGTSDYNEQFF. CDR3 nucleotides: TGTGCCAGCAGCCCCGGGACTAGCGACTACAATGAGCAGTTCTTC. V and J are TRBV7-6 and TRBJ2-1; 10 bases align to TRBD2. Germline V gene sequence: CDR1 SGHVS, CDR2 FNYEAQ. The CDR3 spans 15 residues. V shed 5 bases and J 3 bases; nucleotides not matched to a gene: 4.

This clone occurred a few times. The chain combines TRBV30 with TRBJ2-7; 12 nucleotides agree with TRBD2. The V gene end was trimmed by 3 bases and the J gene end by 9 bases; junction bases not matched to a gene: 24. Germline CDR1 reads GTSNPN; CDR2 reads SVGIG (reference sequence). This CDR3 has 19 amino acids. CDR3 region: CAWRASLGQRLAGDSVQYF. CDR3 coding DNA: TGTGCCTGGAGAGCCTCGTTGGGACAGAGACTAGCGGGAGACTCCGTGCAGTACTTC. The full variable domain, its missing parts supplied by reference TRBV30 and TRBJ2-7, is SQTIHQWPATLVQPVGSPLSLECTVEGTSNPNLYWYRQAAGRGLQLLFYSVGIGQISSEVPQNLSASRPQDRQFILSSKKLLLSDSGFYLCAWRASLGQRLAGDSVQYFGPGTRLTVT.

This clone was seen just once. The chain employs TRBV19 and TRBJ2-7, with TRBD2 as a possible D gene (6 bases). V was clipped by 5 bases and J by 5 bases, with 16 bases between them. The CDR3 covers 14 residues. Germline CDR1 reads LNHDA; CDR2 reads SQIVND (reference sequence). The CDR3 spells CASSPPGVGDEQYF. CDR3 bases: TGTGCCAGTAGTCCCCCGGGAGTAGGGGACGAGCAGTACTTC.

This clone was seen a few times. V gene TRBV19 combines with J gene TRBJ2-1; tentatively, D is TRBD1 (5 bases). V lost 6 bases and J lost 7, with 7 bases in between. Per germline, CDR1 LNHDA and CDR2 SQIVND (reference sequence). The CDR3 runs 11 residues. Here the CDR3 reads CASSDSNEQFF. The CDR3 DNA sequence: TGTGCCAGTAGCGACAGTAATGAGCAGTTCTTC.

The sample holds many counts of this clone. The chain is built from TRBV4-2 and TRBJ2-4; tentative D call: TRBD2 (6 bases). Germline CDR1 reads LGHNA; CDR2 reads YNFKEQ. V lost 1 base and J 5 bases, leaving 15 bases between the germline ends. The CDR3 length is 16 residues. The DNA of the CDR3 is TGTGCCAGCAGCCAAGCAATGGTCGGGAGACAAAACATTCAGTACTTC. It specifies CASSQAMVGRQNIQYF.

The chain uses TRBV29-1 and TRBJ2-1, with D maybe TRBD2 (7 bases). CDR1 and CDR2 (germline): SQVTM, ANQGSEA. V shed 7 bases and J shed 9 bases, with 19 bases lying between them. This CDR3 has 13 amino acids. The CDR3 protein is CSANPRGAGEQFF. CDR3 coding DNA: TGCAGCGCCAACCCACGGGGGGCTGGTGAGCAGTTCTTC.

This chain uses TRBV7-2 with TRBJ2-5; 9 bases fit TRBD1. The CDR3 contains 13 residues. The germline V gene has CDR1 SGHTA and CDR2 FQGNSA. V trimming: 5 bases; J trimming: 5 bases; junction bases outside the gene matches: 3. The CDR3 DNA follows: TGTGCCAGCAGCGGTGGACAGGGGGAGACCCAGTACTTC. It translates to CASSGGQGETQYF.

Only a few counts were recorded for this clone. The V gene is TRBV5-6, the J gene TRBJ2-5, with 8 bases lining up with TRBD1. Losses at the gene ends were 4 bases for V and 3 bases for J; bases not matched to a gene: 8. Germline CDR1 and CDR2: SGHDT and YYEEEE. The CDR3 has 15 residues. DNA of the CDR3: TGTGCCAGCAGCGGACAGGGTAGGGCCAAAGAGACCCAGTACTTC. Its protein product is CASSGQGRAKETQYF.